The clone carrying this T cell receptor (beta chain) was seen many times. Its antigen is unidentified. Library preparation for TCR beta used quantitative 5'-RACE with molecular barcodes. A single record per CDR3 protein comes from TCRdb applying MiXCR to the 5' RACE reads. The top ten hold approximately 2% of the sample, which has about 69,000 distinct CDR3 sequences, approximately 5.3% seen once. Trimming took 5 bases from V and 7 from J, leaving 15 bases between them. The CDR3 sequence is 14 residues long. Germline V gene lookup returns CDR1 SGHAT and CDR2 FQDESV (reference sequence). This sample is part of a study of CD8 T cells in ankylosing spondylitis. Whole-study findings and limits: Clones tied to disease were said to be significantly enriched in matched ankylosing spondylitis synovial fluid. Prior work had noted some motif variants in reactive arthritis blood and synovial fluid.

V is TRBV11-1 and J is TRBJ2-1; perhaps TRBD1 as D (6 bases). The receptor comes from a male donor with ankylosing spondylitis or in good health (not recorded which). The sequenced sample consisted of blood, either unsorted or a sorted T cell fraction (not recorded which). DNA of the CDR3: TGTGCCAGCAGCCCCCGGGACAAAATGAATGAGCAGTTCTTC. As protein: CASSPRDKMNEQFF.